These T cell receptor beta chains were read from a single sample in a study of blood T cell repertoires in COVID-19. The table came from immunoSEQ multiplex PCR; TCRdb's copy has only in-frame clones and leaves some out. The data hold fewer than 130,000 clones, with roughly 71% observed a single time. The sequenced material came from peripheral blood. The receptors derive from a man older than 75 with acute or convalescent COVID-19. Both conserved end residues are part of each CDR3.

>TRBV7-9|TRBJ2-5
CASSSGRGLAAQETQYF
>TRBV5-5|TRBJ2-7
CASSLWEREQYF
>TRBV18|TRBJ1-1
CASSTSGIMNTEAFF
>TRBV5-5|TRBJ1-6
CASSRGQPSSYNSPLHF
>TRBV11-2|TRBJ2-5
CASSLEGLAETQYF
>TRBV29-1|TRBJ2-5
CSGGLTGRETQYF
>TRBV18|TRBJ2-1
CASSPAVGLGRAGVGNEQFF
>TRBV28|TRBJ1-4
CASSFPGSKLFF
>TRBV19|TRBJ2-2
CASSIRRSIGELFF
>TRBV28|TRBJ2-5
CASSLSGIGSQYF
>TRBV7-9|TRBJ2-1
CASSLAPWTGWDEQFF
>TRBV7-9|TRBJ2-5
CASSPQSGREETQYF
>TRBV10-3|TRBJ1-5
CAIRPTGYNQPQHF
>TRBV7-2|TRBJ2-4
CASGRLDTNIQYF
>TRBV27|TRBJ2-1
CASMTGSRNEQFF
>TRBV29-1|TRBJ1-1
CSVLTGTGNTEAFF
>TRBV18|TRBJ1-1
CASSSTGGFEAFF
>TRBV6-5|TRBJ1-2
CASKYRGQALGYTF
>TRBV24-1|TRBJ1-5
CATGTGPYSNQPQHF
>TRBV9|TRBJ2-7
CASSVGEGFEQYF
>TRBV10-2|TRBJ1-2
CASSLELNGYTF
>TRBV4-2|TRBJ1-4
CASSRWGGSTNEKLFF
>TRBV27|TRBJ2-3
CASSFSGSTDTQYF
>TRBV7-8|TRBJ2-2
CASSLAGGTDTGELFF
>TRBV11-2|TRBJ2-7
CATTLLAGDSSYEQYF
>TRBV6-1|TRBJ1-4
CASSEQGGGNEKLFF
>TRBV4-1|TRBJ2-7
CASSQGAGAAYEQYF
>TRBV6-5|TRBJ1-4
CASSYSIGGEKLFF
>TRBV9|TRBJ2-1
CASTPSPGQYNEQFF
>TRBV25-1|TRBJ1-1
CASSERNTEAFF
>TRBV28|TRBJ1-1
CASSTGPYTEAFF